This TCR beta chain is from a study of response to subunit inactivated influenza vaccine. CDR1 is GTSNPN, CDR2 SVGIG, per germline (reference sequence). V lost 0 bases and J lost 7; bases outside the gene matches: 11. This CDR3 spans 16 amino acids. TCRdb recomputed calls from the RT-PCR reads with MiXCR, one row per CDR3 protein. The sample has under 200,000 distinct CDR3 sequences, roughly a tenth seen once; the top ten hold around 12%. This clonotype came up many times. Sequences were derived from non-naive T cells sorted from PBMCs, sampled 40 to 50 days after vaccination. The gene calls are TRBV30 and TRBJ2-1; 8 nucleotides match TRBD2. This clonotype was obtained from a man over 45 who received an inactivated influenza vaccine. CDR3 coding DNA: TGTGCCTGGAGTGTACTAGGAGCGGGAGAGGGTAATGAGCAGTTCTTC. Translating gives CAWSVLGAGEGNEQFF.